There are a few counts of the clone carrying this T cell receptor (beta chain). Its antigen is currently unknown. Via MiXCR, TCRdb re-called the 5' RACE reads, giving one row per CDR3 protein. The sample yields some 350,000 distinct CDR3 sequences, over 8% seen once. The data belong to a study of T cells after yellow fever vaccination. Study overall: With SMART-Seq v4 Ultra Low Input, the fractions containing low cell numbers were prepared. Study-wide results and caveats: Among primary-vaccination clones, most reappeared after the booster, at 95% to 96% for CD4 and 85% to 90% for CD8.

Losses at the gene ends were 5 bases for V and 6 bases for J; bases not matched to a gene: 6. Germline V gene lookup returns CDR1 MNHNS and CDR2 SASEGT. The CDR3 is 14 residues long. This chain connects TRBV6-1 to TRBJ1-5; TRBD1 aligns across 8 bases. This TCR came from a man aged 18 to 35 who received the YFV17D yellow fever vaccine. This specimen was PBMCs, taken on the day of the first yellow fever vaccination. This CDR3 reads CASSRDRWSQPQHF. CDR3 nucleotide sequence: TGTGCCAGCAGTCGGGACAGGTGGAGTCAGCCCCAGCATTTT.